This TCR beta chain was sequenced during a study of T cell responses to AZD1222 COVID-19 vaccine. Regarding the study as a whole: Only six AZD1222 recipients tested seropositive at baseline.

Measured with immunoSEQ multiplex PCR; TCRdb has only the in-frame clones, and not every one. The data hold approximately 96,000 clones, with about 90% observed a single time. CDR3 size: 14 residues. V was shortened by 7 bases and J by 0 bases, with 11 bases between the two germline ends. Germline V gene sequence: CDR1 MNHEY, CDR2 SVGAGI. A remark on this clone: Its specificity is unknown.

The chain has TRBV6-5 and TRBJ2-3; D is possibly TRBD1 (6 bases). This receptor was taken from an adult who received the AZD1222 COVID-19 vaccine. Sequences were derived from peripheral blood, sampled 28 days after the second AZD1222 dose. The CDR3 loop is CASKSGVSTDTQYF. The CDR3 DNA follows: TGTGCCAGCAAATCAGGGGTTAGCACAGATACGCAGTATTTT.